The next 9 T cell receptor beta chains were all read from a single sample in a study of T-cell memory formation after mild COVID-19. Via MiXCR, TCRdb re-called the 5' RACE reads, giving one row per CDR3 protein. The sample carries about 250,000 distinct CDR3 sequences, 18% recorded once. Sequenced input: PBMCs or a T cell subset sorted from them (not recorded which). These receptors originate from a man aged 18 to 29 who had mild COVID-19 (a few samples of this study predate the infection). Cell type and time point are not known.

This clonotype appeared many times. The rearrangement joins TRBV30 to TRBJ1-5; D is unresolved. This CDR3 is built from 13 residues. The V gene's germline CDR1 is GTSNPN and CDR2 SVGIG (reference sequence). The ends were cut back, 0 bases at V and 4 bases at J, with 7 bases in the middle. The DNA of the CDR3 is TGTGCCTGGAGTGTAAGGGAGAATCAGCCCCAGCATTTT. Translation gives CAWSVRENQPQHF. The variable domain in full, with the rest retrieved from reference TRBV30 and TRBJ1-5, is SQTIHQWPATLVQPVGSPLSLECTVEGTSNPNLYWYRQAAGRGLQLLFYSVGIGQISSEVPQNLSASRPQDRQFILSSKKLLLSDSGFYLCAWSVRENQPQHFGDGTRLSIL.

This chain connects TRBV10-3 to TRBJ2-5; tentative D call: TRBD1 (6 bases). Trimming took 2 bases from V and 1 from J, leaving 8 bases between them. The CDR3 runs 14 residues. CDR1 is ENHRY and CDR2 is SYGVKD in the germline V gene. CDR3 region: CAISEHRAQETQYF. The CDR3 region has the DNA TGTGCCATCAGTGAGCACAGGGCCCAAGAGACCCAGTACTTC.

This clonotype was found a few times. V gene TRBV7-3 combines with J gene TRBJ2-3, with 9 bases lining up with TRBD2. Trimming cost V 2 bases and J 4 bases; bases outside gene matches: 4. CDR1 and CDR2 from the germline V gene are SGHTA and FQGTGA. There are 15 residues in the CDR3. CDR3 sequence reads: CASSLQAGGPDTQYF. In DNA form, the CDR3 reads TGTGCCAGCAGCTTACAAGCGGGGGGACCAGATACGCAGTATTTT.

This clonotype was counted a few times. The chain uses TRBV29-1 and TRBJ2-3; D is uncertain. Trimming shortened V by 5 bases and J by 0 bases, and 9 bases separated the two germline ends. Germline CDR1 and CDR2: SQVTM and ANQGSEA. There are 13 residues in the CDR3. This CDR3 is CSVRHSSTDTQYF. In DNA form, the CDR3 reads TGCAGCGTTCGACATTCTAGCACAGATACGCAGTATTTT.

The chain carries TRBV20-1 and TRBJ1-2; D is unresolved. CDR1 and CDR2 (germline): DFQATT, SNEGSKA (reference sequence). The CDR3 has 15 residues. Trimming stripped 5 bases from V and 5 bases from J, with 21 bases between. CDR3 protein: CSALALGSPTYGYTF. For the CDR3, the DNA is TGCAGTGCTCTAGCCTTAGGAAGTCCTACTTATGGCTACACCTTC.

This clonotype was seen more than once but under ten times. V gene TRBV2 combines with J gene TRBJ2-7; D remains ambiguous. V shed 3 bases and J shed 0 bases, with 6 bases lying between them. The germline CDR1 and CDR2 sequences are SNHLY and FYNNEI. There are 13 residues in the CDR3. CDR3 DNA sequence: TGTGCCAGCAGTGAGGCATCCTCCTACGAGCAGTACTTC. Amino acids: CASSEASSYEQYF.

This clonotype has just a few counts. The chain recombines TRBV4-2 with TRBJ2-1; D gene uncertain. The CDR3 contains 15 residues. Germline-derived CDR1 and CDR2 are LGHNA and YNFKEQ. V lost 0 bases, J lost 2 bases, and 8 bases lay in between. Here the CDR3 DNA reads TGTGCCAGCAGCCAAGAATCTACAGCCTACAATGAGCAGTTCTTC. Its translation: CASSQESTAYNEQFF.

The J gene is TRBJ2-3, the V gene TRBV3-1; 12 nucleotides line up with TRBD2. The V segment lost 1 base and the J segment 7 bases; nucleotides outside the gene matches: 3. Germline V gene data show CDR1 as LGHDT and CDR2 as YNNKEL (reference sequence). The CDR3 spans 15 residues. The CDR3, as DNA: TGTGCCAGCAGCCAAGCTAGCGGGGGGGCATATACGCAGTATTTT. Protein: CASSQASGGAYTQYF.

The chain uses TRBV5-6 and TRBJ1-6; perhaps TRBD1 as D (6 bases). CDR1 is SGHDT, CDR2 YYEEEE, per germline. The V end lost 2 bases, the J end lost 10 bases, and 13 bases lay between the germline ends. The CDR3 consists of 14 residues. The CDR3 sequence: CASSLRGIQSPLHF. The CDR3 DNA reads as TGTGCCAGCAGCTTAAGGGGGATCCAATCACCCCTCCACTTT.